The 9 T cell receptor beta chains presented below share a single source sample, sequenced in a study of blood T cell repertoires in COVID-19. The repertoire was sequenced with immunoSEQ multiplex PCR; TCRdb's copy has only in-frame clones and lacks some. In the table there are about 81,000 clones, less than 85% of which are singletons. The sequencing sample was made of peripheral blood. The source of these receptors is a human donor in a cohort sampled during active COVID-19.

In this sample, this clone turned up a few times. The chain uses TRBV30 and TRBJ2-1; possibly TRBD1 for D (5 bases). Looked up from germline, CDR1 is GTSNPN and CDR2 is SVGIG (reference sequence). V was clipped by 5 bases and J by 0 bases, with 14 bases between them. There are 15 residues in the CDR3. Written as DNA, the CDR3 is TGTGCCTGGGCAAGACAGACCAGCTCCTACAATGAGCAGTTCTTC. Its protein product is CAWARQTSSYNEQFF.

The chain employs TRBV6-5 and TRBJ1-4; TRBD1 matches at 10 bases. The CDR3 contains 15 residues. Trimming cost V 6 bases and J 7 bases; bases outside gene matches: 8. The germline V gene encodes CDR1 MNHEY and CDR2 SVGAGI. The CDR3 here is CASREGTGDSEKLFF. In DNA form, the CDR3 reads TGTGCCAGCAGAGAGGGGACAGGGGATTCTGAAAAACTGTTTTTT.

The V gene is TRBV6-5, the J gene TRBJ2-3; 7 bases fit TRBD2. The V and J ends lost 5 bases and 2 bases, in that order; junction bases with no gene match: 4. There are 14 residues in the CDR3. Germline-derived CDR1 and CDR2 are MNHEY and SVGAGI. CDR3 in amino acids: CASSRDYTTDTQYF. The CDR3 DNA follows: TGTGCCAGCAGTAGGGACTACACCACAGATACGCAGTATTTT.

This chain uses TRBV4-2 with TRBJ2-5; TRBD2 is a possible D gene (6 bases). V lost 1 base, J lost 4 bases, and 13 bases lay in between. This CDR3 spans 15 amino acids. CDR1 and CDR2 from the germline V gene are LGHNA and YNFKEQ. As DNA, the CDR3 is TGTGCCAGCAGCCAAGGTACCGGGGGTGGAGAGACCCAGTACTTC. Translated, it gives CASSQGTGGGETQYF.

The rearrangement joins TRBV9 to TRBJ2-1, with 9 bases aligning to TRBD2. The germline V gene has CDR1 SGDLS and CDR2 YYNGEE. CDR3 length: 16 amino acids. V lost 2 bases and J lost 2; bases outside the gene matches: 5. The CDR3 sequence: CASSVGLAYPYNEQFF. In DNA, the CDR3 is TGTGCCAGCAGCGTCGGACTAGCGTACCCCTACAATGAGCAGTTCTTC. Drawing the rest from reference TRBV9 and TRBJ2-1, the complete variable domain is DSGVTQTPKHLITATGQRVTLRCSPRSGDLSVYWYQQSLDQGLQFLIQYYNGEERAKGNILERFSAQQFPDLHSELNLSSLELGDSALYFCASSVGLAYPYNEQFFGPGTRLTVL.

The gene calls are TRBV19 and TRBJ1-1; 12 bases map to TRBD1. Germline loops: CDR1 LNHDA, CDR2 SQIVND (reference sequence). There are 18 residues in the CDR3. With 7 bases clipped from V and 1 base from J, the junction kept 13 bases outside the gene matches. CDR3 in DNA: TGTGCCAGTACCACCGATCGGCGGGGACAGGGGGCGAACACTGAAGCTTTCTTT. This encodes CASTTDRRGQGANTEAFF.

The chain recombines TRBV11-2 with TRBJ2-4, with D maybe TRBD1 (5 bases). In germline, CDR1 is SGHAT, CDR2 FQNNGV. Trimming removed 6 bases at V and 0 bases at J, with 12 bases between. The CDR3 is 15 residues long. The CDR3 DNA follows: TGTGCCAGCAGGAAAAGGGGTCTAGCCAAAAACATTCAGTACTTC. Amino acid sequence: CASRKRGLAKNIQYF.

The chain carries TRBV7-6 and TRBJ2-1; no clear D. CDR3 length equals 15 residues. V lost 7 bases to trimming and J lost 5 bases, with 18 bases between them. Germline V lookup: CDR1 SGHVS, CDR2 FNYEAQ. The CDR3 DNA reads as TGTGCCAGCACCTCCTGGCGTTCCAGGAACAATGAGCAGTTCTTC. Translating gives CASTSWRSRNNEQFF.

This chain joins TRBV2 and TRBJ1-5; TRBD1 is a possible D gene (5 bases). V was pared by 7 bases and J by 1 base, with 8 bases between. The CDR3 runs to 13 residues. Germline V gene data show CDR1 as SNHLY and CDR2 as FYNNEI. The CDR3 here is CASTGESNQPQHF. In nucleotides, the CDR3 is TGTGCCAGCACGGGGGAGAGCAATCAGCCCCAGCATTTT.